These 7 T cell receptor beta chains were all obtained from the same sample, sequenced in a study of regulatory T cells in long-lasting Graves disease. Time point specified: newly diagnosed GD, antithyroid drugs for less than 3 months. RNA from PBMCs was the source of the TCR library. Libraries of TCR beta came from iRepertoire HTBI primers plus Arm-PCR of CDR3 regions. Via MiXCR, TCRdb re-called the multiplex PCR reads, giving one row per CDR3 protein. This table has under 800,000 distinct CDR3 sequences, around 15% appearing once. The same sample was also used in a study of T cells in Graves' hyperthyroidism and ophthalmopathy.

The sample consisted of peripheral blood mononuclear cells (PBMCs), taken at new diagnosis, from a patient treated with antithyroid drugs. Receptors were obtained from a woman younger than 45 with Graves disease.

This clonotype was counted at least ten times. V gene TRBV29-1 combines with J gene TRBJ2-1; 7 nucleotides align to TRBD2. V shed 4 bases, J shed 9 bases, and the junction held 9 bases outside the gene matches. Germline V CDR1 and CDR2: SQVTM, ANQGSEA. The CDR3 has 13 amino acids. The CDR3 reads CSVGPSGLGEQFF. In DNA form, the CDR3 reads TGCAGCGTTGGTCCTAGCGGCTTGGGTGAGCAGTTCTTC.

This clonotype was seen repeatedly, ten times or more. The CDR3 region has the DNA TGTGCCAGCAGTGAGGACATTGGTCCGAACACTGAAGCTTTCTTT. Residues: CASSEDIGPNTEAFF. V gene TRBV2 combines with J gene TRBJ1-1; a weak D match, TRBD1 (5 bases). V lost 3 bases and J 1 base, leaving 12 bases between the germline ends. CDR3 size: 15 residues. Germline V gene lookup returns CDR1 SNHLY and CDR2 FYNNEI.

At least ten counts were recorded for this clonotype. J is TRBJ1-1 and V is TRBV6-5; a weak D match, TRBD1 (5 bases). CDR3 length: 14 residues. The ends were cut back, 2 bases at V and 4 bases at J, with 11 bases in the middle. Germline V gene lookup returns CDR1 MNHEY and CDR2 SVGAGI. CDR3 region: CASSYLGAGTEAFF. As DNA, the CDR3 is TGTGCCAGCAGTTACCTAGGGGCAGGCACTGAAGCTTTCTTT.

The chain couples TRBV27 to TRBJ1-6; TRBD1 matches 7 bases. The CDR3 is 15 residues long. Germline V CDR1 and CDR2: MNHEY, SMNVEV (reference sequence). The V segment lost 1 base and the J segment 9 bases; nucleotides outside the gene matches: 6. CDR3 residues: CASSLLQTGTSPLHF. DNA for the CDR3: TGTGCCAGCAGTTTATTGCAGACAGGGACTTCACCCCTCCACTTT.

This clonotype has only one observation. The chain combines TRBV12-3 or TRBV12-4 with TRBJ2-3, with D perhaps TRBD1 (5 bases). Between the trimmed V and J ends, which lost 4 bases and 1 base, there was a span of 9 bases. The CDR3 has 14 amino acids. The CDR3 is CASSYKTGTDTQYF. CDR3 bases: TGTGCCAGCAGTTACAAGACAGGCACAGATACGCAGTATTTT.

This clonotype showed up many times. The V gene is TRBV20-1, the J gene TRBJ2-1; TRBD1 agrees at 7 bases. The V gene end was trimmed by 3 bases and the J gene end by 1 base; junction bases not matched to a gene: 9. The CDR3 runs to 16 residues. Germline V CDR1 and CDR2: DFQATT, SNEGSKA (reference sequence). The DNA of the CDR3 is TGCAGTGCTAGCCACGAGGACAGGATATCCTACAATGAGCAGTTCTTC. It is translated as CSASHEDRISYNEQFF.

This clonotype was counted a few times. A much bigger clone sits one base away, suggesting this may be a read error. J is TRBJ1-5 and V is TRBV11-2; tentatively, D is TRBD1 (5 bases). Looked up from germline, CDR1 is SGHAT and CDR2 is FQNNGV. The CDR3 runs to 15 residues. Trimming removed 1 base at V and 5 bases at J, with 12 bases between. The CDR3 spells CASSLVVGQDQPQHF. DNA for the CDR3: TGTGCCAGCAGCTTAGTTGTAGGACAAGATCAGCCCCAGCATTTT.